The clone carrying this T cell receptor (beta chain) was detected only a few times. The antigen remains undetermined. The data stem from a study of beta chain features in type 1 diabetes. Findings of the study overall: Researchers could not determine here whether HLA type influences TCRB rearrangement.

Germline V gene data show CDR1 as MNHNS and CDR2 as SASEGT. V was cut by 6 bases and J by 8 bases, with 14 bases left in between. CDR3 length: 13 amino acids. Expressed TCRB transcripts were sequenced after all isolated RNA was converted to cDNA. Libraries were prepared by immunoSEQ multiplex PCR; TCRdb keeps only in-frame clonotypes and omits some of them. The repertoire holds 390,000 or so clones, with approximately 15% as singletons. This TCR derives from a man aged 25 to 40 in good health. Sequenced material: naive CD4+ T cells from blood. This chain joins TRBV6-1 and TRBJ2-1, with unresolved D. CDR3 residues: CASSYSRIHEQFF. CDR3 coding DNA: TGTGCCAGCAGCTATTCCCGGATTCATGAGCAGTTCTTC.